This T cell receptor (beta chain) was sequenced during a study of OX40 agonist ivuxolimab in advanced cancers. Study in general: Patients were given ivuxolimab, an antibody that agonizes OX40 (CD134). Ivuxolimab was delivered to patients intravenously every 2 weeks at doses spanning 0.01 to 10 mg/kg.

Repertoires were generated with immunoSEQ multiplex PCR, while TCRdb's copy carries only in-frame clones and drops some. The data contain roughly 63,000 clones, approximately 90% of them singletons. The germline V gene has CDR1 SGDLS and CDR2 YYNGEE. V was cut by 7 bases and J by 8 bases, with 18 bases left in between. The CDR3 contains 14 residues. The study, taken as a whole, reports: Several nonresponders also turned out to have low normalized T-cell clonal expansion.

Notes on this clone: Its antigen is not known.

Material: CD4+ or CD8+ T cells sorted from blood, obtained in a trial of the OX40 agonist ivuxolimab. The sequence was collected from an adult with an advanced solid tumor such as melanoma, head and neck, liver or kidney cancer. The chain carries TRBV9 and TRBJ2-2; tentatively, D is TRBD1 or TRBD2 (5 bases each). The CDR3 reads CASAGTGRWGELFF. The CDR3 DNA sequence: TGTGCCAGCGCCGGGACGGGCAGGTGGGGGGAGCTGTTTTTT.